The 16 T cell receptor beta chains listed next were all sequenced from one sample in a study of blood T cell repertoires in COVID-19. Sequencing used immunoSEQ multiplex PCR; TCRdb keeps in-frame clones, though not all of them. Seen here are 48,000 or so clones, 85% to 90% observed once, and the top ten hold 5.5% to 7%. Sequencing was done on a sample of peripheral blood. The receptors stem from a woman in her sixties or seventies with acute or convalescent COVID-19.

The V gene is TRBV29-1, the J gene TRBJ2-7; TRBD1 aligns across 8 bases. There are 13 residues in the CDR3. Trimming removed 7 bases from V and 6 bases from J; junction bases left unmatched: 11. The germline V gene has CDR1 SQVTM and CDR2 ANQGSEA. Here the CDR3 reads CSASTGDSFEQYF. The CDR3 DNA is TGCAGCGCTTCGACAGGGGATTCTTTCGAGCAGTACTTC.

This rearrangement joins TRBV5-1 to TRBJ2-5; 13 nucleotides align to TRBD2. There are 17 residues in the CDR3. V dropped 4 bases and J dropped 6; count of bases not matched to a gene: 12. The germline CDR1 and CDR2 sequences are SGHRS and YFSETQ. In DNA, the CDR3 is TGCGCCAGCAGCCGACAACTAGCGGGAGGGGCAGTGAAGACCCAGTACTTC. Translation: CASSRQLAGGAVKTQYF. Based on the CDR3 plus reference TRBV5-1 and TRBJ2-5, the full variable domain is KAGVTQTPRYLIKTRGQQVTLSCSPISGHRSVSWYQQTPGQGLQFLFEYFSETQRNKGNFPGRFSGRQFSNSRSEMNVSTLELGDSALYLCASSRQLAGGAVKTQYFGPGTRLLVL.

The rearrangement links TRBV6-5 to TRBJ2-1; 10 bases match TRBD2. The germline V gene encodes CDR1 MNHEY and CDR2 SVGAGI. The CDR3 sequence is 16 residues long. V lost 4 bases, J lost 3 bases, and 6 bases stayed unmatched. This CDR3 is CASSSVAGGGYNEQFF. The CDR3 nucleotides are TGTGCCAGCAGTTCCGTAGCGGGAGGCGGCTACAATGAGCAGTTCTTC.

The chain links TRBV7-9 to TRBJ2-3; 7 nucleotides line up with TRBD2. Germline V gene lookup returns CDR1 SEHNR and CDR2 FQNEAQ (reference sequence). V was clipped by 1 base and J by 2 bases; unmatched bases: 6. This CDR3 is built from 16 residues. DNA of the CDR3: TGTGCCAGCAGCTTAGGTGCGGGGGATTACACAGATACGCAGTATTTT. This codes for CASSLGAGDYTDTQYF.

As DNA, the CDR3 is TGTGCCAGCAGCTTAGCGGGGACAGCTGGAAACACCATATATTTT. This gives the protein CASSLAGTAGNTIYF. This sequence joins TRBV7-2 and TRBJ1-3; 7 positions match TRBD1. Germline CDR1 SGHTA, CDR2 FQGNSA. The CDR3 spans 15 residues. Trimming cost V 0 bases and J 2 bases; bases outside gene matches: 1.

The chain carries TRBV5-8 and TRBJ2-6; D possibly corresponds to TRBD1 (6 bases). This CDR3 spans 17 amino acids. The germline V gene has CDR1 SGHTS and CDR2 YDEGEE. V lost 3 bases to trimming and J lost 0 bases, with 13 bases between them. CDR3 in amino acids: CASSSGQLFSGANVLTF. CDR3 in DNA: TGTGCCAGCAGCTCTGGACAGCTTTTCTCTGGGGCCAACGTCCTGACTTTC. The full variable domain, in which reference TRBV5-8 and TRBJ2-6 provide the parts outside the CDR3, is EAGVTQSPTHLIKTRGQQATLRCSPISGHTSVYWYQQALGLGLQFLLWYDEGEERNRGNFPPRFSGRQFPNYSSELNVNALELEDSALYLCASSSGQLFSGANVLTFGAGSRLTVL.

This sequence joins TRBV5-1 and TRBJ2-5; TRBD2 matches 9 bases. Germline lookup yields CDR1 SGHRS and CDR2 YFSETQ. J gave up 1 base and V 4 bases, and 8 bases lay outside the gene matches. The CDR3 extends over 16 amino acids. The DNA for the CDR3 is TGCGCCAGCAGCCCGGATGGGCGGGGGGGCCAAGAGACCCAGTACTTC. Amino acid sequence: CASSPDGRGGQETQYF.

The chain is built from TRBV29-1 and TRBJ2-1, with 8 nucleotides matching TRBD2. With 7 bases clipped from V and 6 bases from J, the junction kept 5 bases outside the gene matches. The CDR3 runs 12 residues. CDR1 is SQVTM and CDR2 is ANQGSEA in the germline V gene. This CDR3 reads CSAPSGGNEQFF. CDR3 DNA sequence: TGCAGCGCTCCCAGCGGGGGCAATGAGCAGTTCTTC.

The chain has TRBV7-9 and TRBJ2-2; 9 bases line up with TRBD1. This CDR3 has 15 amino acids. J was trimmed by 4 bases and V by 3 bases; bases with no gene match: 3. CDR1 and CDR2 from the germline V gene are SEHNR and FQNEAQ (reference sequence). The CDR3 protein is CASSLGQGSTGELFF. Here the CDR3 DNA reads TGTGCCAGCAGCTTGGGACAGGGTAGCACCGGGGAGCTGTTTTTT. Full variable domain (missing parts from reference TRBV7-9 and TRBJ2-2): DTGVSQNPRHKITKRGQNVTFRCDPISEHNRLYWYRQTLGQGPEFLTYFQNEAQLEKSRLLSDRFSAERPKGSFSTLEIQRTEQGDSAMYLCASSLGQGSTGELFFGEGSRLTVL.

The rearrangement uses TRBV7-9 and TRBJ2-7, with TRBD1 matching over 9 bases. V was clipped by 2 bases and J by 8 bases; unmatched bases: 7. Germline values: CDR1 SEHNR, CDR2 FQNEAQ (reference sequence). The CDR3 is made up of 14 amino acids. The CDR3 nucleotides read TGTGCCAGCAGCTTAAACGTGGACAGGGGTAAGCAGTACTTC. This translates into CASSLNVDRGKQYF.

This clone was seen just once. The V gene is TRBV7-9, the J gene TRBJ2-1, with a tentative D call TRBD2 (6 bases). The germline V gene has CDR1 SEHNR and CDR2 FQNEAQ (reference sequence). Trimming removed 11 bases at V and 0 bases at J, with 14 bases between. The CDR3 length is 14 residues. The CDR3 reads CAGGRLGSYNEQFF. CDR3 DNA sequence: TGTGCCGGAGGGAGGCTGGGCTCCTACAATGAGCAGTTCTTC.

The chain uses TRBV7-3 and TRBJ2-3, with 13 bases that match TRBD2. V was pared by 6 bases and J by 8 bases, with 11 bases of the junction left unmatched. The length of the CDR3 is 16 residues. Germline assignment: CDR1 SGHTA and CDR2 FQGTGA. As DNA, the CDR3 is TGTGCCAGCAGTAGGGCCGGGACTAGCGGGACCGGTACGCAGTATTTT. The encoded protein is CASSRAGTSGTGTQYF.

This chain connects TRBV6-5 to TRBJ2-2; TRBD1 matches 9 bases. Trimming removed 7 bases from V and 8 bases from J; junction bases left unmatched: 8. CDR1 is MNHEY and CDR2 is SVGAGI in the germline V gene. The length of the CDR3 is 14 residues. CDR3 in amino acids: CASIADRGAGELFF. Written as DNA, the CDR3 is TGTGCCAGCATTGCGGACAGGGGCGCGGGGGAGCTGTTTTTT.

Here the CDR3 DNA reads TGTGCCAGCAGCTCGATAGCGGGATGGGGTGAGCAGTTCTTC. Translated: CASSSIAGWGEQFF. V usage is TRBV7-2 and J usage is TRBJ2-1, with 8 nucleotides matching TRBD2. The CDR3 covers 14 residues. Germline V CDR1 and CDR2: SGHTA, FQGNSA. V gave up 4 bases and J gave up 9 bases; unmatched junction bases: 8.

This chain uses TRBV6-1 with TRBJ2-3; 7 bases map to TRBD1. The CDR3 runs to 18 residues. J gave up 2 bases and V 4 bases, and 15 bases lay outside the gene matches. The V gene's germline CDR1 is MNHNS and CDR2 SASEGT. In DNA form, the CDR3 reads TGTGCCAGCAGTGGACGAAGGGGTAGGGGGCGCGACACAGATACGCAGTATTTT. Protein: CASSGRRGRGRDTDTQYF.

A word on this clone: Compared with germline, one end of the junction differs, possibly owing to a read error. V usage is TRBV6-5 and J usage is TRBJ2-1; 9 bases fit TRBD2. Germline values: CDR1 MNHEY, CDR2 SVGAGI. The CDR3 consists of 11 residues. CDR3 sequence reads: CASSAGTSWLF. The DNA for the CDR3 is TGTGCCAGCAGCGCCGGGACTAGCTGGCTCTTC.